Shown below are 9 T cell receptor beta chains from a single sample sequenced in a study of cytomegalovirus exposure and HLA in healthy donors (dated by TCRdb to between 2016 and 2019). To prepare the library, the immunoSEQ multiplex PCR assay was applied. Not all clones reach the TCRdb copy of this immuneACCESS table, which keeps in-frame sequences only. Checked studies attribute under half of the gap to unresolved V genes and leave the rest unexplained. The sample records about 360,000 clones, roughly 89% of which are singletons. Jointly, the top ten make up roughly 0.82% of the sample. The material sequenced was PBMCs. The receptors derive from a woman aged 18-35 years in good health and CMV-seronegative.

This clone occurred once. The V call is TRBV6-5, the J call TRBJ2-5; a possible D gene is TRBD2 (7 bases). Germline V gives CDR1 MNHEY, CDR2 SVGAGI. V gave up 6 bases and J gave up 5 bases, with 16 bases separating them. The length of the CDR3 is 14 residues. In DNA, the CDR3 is TGTGCCAGCAGCCCGGGGAGGGGGGGTGAGACCCAGTACTTC. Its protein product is CASSPGRGGETQYF.

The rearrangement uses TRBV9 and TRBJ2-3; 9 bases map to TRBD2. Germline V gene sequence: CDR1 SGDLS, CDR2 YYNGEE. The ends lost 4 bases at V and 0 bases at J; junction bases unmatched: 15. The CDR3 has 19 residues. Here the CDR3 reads CASSPRTSEHASSTDTQYF. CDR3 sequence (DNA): TGTGCCAGCAGCCCCCGGACTAGCGAACATGCCTCTAGCACAGATACGCAGTATTTT.

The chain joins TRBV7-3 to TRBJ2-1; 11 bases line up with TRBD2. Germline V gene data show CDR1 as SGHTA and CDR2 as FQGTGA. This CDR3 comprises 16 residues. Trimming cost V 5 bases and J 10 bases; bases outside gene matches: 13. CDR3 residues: CASSATSGSRIGEQFF. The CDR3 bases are TGTGCCAGCAGCGCAACTAGCGGGAGTAGAATAGGGGAGCAGTTCTTC.

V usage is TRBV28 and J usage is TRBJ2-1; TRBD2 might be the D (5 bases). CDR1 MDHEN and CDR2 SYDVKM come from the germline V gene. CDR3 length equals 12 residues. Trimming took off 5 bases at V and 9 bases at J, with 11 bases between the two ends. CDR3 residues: CASSQTTGEQFF. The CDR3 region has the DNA TGTGCCAGCAGTCAGACTACGGGTGAGCAGTTCTTC.

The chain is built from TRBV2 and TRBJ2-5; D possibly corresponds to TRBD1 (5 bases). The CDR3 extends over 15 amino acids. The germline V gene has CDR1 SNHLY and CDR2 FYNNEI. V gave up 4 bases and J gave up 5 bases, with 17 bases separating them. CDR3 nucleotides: TGTGCCAGCAGTGCGACAGAGCTTATGCGGGAGACCCAGTACTTC. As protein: CASSATELMRETQYF.

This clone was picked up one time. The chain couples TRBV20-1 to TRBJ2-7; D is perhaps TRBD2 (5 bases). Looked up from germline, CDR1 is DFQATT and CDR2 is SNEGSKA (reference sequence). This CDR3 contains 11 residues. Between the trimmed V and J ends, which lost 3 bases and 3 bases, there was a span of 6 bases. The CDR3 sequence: CSARTIYEQYF. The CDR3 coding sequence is TGCAGTGCTAGGACTATCTACGAGCAGTACTTC.

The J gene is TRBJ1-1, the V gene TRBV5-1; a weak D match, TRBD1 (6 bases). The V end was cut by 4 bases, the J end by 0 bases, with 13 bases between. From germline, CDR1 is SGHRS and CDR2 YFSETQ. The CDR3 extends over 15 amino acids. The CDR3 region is CASSGPTGMNTEAFF. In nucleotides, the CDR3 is TGCGCCAGCAGCGGGCCGACAGGTATGAACACTGAAGCTTTCTTT.

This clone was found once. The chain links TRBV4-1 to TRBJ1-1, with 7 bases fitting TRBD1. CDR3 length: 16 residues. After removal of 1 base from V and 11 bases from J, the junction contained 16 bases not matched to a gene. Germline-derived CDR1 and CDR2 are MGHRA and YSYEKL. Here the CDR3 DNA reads TGCGCCAGCAGCCAAGGTGGCAGGGGGAACCGAACGGATGCTTTCTTT. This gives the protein CASSQGGRGNRTDAFF.

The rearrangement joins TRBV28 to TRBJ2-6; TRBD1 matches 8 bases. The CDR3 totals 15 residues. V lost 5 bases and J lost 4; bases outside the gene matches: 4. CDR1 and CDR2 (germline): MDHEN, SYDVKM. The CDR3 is CASSQTGAGANVLTF. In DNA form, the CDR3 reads TGTGCCAGCAGTCAGACAGGGGCCGGGGCCAACGTCCTGACTTTC.